The present T cell receptor beta chain was sequenced within a study of blood T cell repertoires in COVID-19. As handled by the study authors: Estimates of nucleated cell counts were drawn from the amplification of reference gene primers. The repertoire was sequenced with immunoSEQ multiplex PCR; TCRdb's copy has only in-frame clones and lacks some. Clonal size and the V and J genes are those of that table, whereas D and trimming came from the DNA. Among 100,000 to 150,000 clones listed, approximately 74% were seen once. V was clipped by 4 bases and J by 5 bases, with 12 bases between them. CDR3 length: 14 amino acids. Germline CDR1 reads MNHEY; CDR2 reads SVGAGI.

The origin of this receptor is a man older than 75 with COVID-19, enrolled during active disease. The chain joins TRBV6-5 to TRBJ1-5; no reliable D call. The source material was peripheral blood. CDR3 amino acids: CASSLREGDQPQHF. For the CDR3, the DNA is TGTGCCAGCAGTTTGAGGGAGGGAGATCAGCCCCAGCATTTT.